The next 14 T cell receptor beta chains were all read from a single sample in a study of beta chain features in type 1 diabetes. General study points: TCRB CDR3 length was moderately but significantly reduced in all four CD4+ subsets of Type 1 diabetes patients.

What these receptors recognize is not known. Expressed TCRB transcripts were sequenced because the isolated RNA had all been reverse transcribed beforehand. TCRdb keeps only in-frame clones here, not all; method: immunoSEQ multiplex PCR. The sample has 500,000 to 800,000 clones; about an eighth are singletons. The specimen sequenced was naive CD4+ T cells from blood. The receptors were gathered from a man aged 30-40 years with type 1 diabetes.

The chain joins TRBV7-9 to TRBJ1-2; D not resolved. The CDR3 totals 14 residues. Germline lookup yields CDR1 SEHNR and CDR2 FQNEAQ (reference sequence). Trimming removed 1 base from V and 4 bases from J, with 10 bases in between. CDR3 sequence (DNA): TGTGCCAGCAGCTTAGTGTGGGGTGGCTATGGCTACACCTTC. Residues: CASSLVWGGYGYTF.

This clone was seen at least ten times. The chain has TRBV7-2 and TRBJ2-1; 9 positions agree with TRBD1. From germline, CDR1 is SGHTA and CDR2 FQGNSA. The CDR3 spans 15 residues. Losses at the gene ends were 2 bases for V and 3 bases for J; bases not matched to a gene: 2. CDR3 sequence: CASSLPGQGYNEQFF. The DNA of the CDR3 is TGTGCCAGCAGCTTACCGGGACAGGGCTACAATGAGCAGTTCTTC.

The V and J genes are TRBV6-1 and TRBJ2-6; D remains ambiguous. The CDR3 sequence is 15 residues long. CDR1 is MNHNS, CDR2 SASEGT, per germline. The V end lost 7 bases, the J end lost 2 bases, and 12 bases lay between the germline ends. This CDR3 reads CASTEGGAGANVLTF. For the CDR3, the DNA is TGTGCCAGCACCGAAGGTGGGGCTGGGGCCAACGTCCTGACTTTC.

The table lists this clone with a few counts. V usage is TRBV9 and J usage is TRBJ2-1; D remains unclear. The CDR3 sequence is 13 residues long. Germline V gene lookup returns CDR1 SGDLS and CDR2 YYNGEE. The ends were cut back, 0 bases at V and 5 bases at J, with 6 bases in the middle. The DNA of the CDR3 is TGTGCCAGCAGCGTAGGCCTTAACAATGAGCAGTTCTTC. It encodes CASSVGLNNEQFF.

The J gene is TRBJ2-5, the V gene TRBV5-1, with TRBD1 matching 7 bases. The CDR3 is 14 amino acids. Trimming at V came to 5 bases and at J to 1 base, leaving 5 bases not matched to a gene. Germline values: CDR1 SGHRS, CDR2 YFSETQ. As DNA, the CDR3 is TGCGCCAGCAGACTCACAGGGGTCCAAGAGACCCAGTACTTC. It yields the protein CASRLTGVQETQYF.

The rearrangement links TRBV7-8 to TRBJ1-4; TRBD1 agrees at 7 bases. The V gene's germline CDR1 is SGHVS and CDR2 FQNEAQ. V shed 5 bases and J 1 base; nucleotides not matched to a gene: 4. This CDR3 contains 15 residues. CDR3 DNA: TGTGCCAGCAGCGACCGACAGGGAACTAATGAAAAACTGTTTTTT. Amino acids: CASSDRQGTNEKLFF.

V and J are TRBV29-1 and TRBJ1-2; a weak D match, TRBD1 (6 bases). V shed 0 bases and J shed 2 bases, with 22 bases lying between them. From germline, CDR1 is SQVTM and CDR2 ANQGSEA. This CDR3 is 18 amino acids long. The CDR3, as DNA: TGCAGCGTTGAAGATAGGGGCGCAGGGGATGTTTCCAACTATGGCTACACCTTC. It codes for CSVEDRGAGDVSNYGYTF.

The rearrangement links TRBV18 to TRBJ1-4, with D hard to call. The V and J ends lost 0 bases and 7 bases respectively, with 12 bases between them. The CDR3 length is 15 residues. CDR1 is KGHSH and CDR2 is LQKENI in the germline V gene. CDR3: CASSPPSGQTEKLFF. The CDR3 DNA reads as TGTGCCAGCTCACCACCATCGGGCCAGACTGAAAAACTGTTTTTT.

This clone was seen a handful of times. V gene TRBV7-2 combines with J gene TRBJ1-1; D is unclear. The CDR3 length is 14 residues. V lost 5 bases, J lost 1 base, and 11 bases lay in between. In germline, CDR1 is SGHTA, CDR2 FQGNSA. CDR3 protein: CASSPFGSNTEAFF. In DNA form, the CDR3 reads TGTGCCAGCAGCCCTTTCGGGTCGAACACTGAAGCTTTCTTT.

V and J are TRBV10-2 and TRBJ1-1, with TRBD1 matching over 9 bases. Germline CDR1 WSHSY, CDR2 SAAADI. The CDR3 runs 13 residues. Losses at the gene ends were 8 bases for V and 5 bases for J; bases not matched to a gene: 6. The DNA for the CDR3 is TGCGCCAGCTATGGGACAGGGAGGACTGAAGCTTTCTTT. Translated: CASYGTGRTEAFF.

This clone has just a few counts. The V call is TRBV7-9, the J call TRBJ1-2; D remains ambiguous. The CDR3 runs to 14 residues. V dropped 3 bases and J dropped 6 bases, with 14 bases sitting between them. Per the germline V gene, CDR1 is SEHNR and CDR2 is FQNEAQ (reference sequence). The CDR3 nucleotides are TGTGCCAGCAGCTTGATTCGGGGAAACAATGGCTACACCTTC. As protein: CASSLIRGNNGYTF.

The V and J genes are TRBV11-2 and TRBJ1-6; no definite D call. The CDR3 runs 14 residues. Germline V gene data show CDR1 as SGHAT and CDR2 as FQNNGV. V was cut by 4 bases and J by 7 bases, with 11 bases left in between. The CDR3 loop is CASSSGVLNSPLHF. CDR3 nucleotides: TGTGCCAGCAGCTCCGGGGTCCTAAATTCACCCCTCCACTTT.

J is TRBJ1-2 and V is TRBV5-6; 8 bases agree with TRBD1. V shed 5 bases and J 4 bases; nucleotides not matched to a gene: 4. CDR3 length: 13 amino acids. CDR1 and CDR2 (germline): SGHDT, YYEEEE. CDR3: CASRKTGGYGYTF. Written as DNA, the CDR3 is TGTGCCAGCAGAAAAACAGGGGGCTATGGCTACACCTTC.

This clone was found a few times. The chain carries TRBV28 and TRBJ2-4; TRBD2 matches at 15 bases. Germline CDR1 is MDHEN and CDR2 is SYDVKM. The V segment lost 4 bases and the J segment 6 bases; nucleotides outside the gene matches: 13. The CDR3 totals 19 residues. CDR3 protein: CASSYPGLAGGHARNIQYF. CDR3 DNA: TGTGCCAGCAGTTACCCGGGACTAGCGGGGGGCCATGCGAGAAACATTCAGTACTTC.